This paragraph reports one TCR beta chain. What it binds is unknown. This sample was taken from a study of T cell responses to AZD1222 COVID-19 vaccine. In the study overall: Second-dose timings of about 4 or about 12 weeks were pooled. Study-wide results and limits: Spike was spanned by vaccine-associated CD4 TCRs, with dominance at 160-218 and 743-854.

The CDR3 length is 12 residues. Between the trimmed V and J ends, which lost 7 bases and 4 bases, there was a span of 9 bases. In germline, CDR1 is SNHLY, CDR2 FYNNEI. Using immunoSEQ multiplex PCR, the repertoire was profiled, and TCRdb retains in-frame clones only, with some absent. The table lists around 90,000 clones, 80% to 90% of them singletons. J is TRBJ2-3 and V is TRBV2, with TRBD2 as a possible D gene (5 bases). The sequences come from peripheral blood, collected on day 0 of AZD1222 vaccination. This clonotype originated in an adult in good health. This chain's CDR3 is CASTLASDTQYF. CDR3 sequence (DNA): TGTGCCAGCACTCTAGCTTCAGATACGCAGTATTTT.